The entry below describes one T cell receptor beta chain. The data originate from a study of T cell changes during pregnancy in multiple sclerosis. Per germline, CDR1 LGHNA and CDR2 YNFKEQ. Trimming removed 1 base from V and 3 bases from J, with 25 bases in between. The CDR3 loop spans 19 amino acids. Produced via immunoSEQ multiplex PCR; TCRdb's table is partial and in-frame only. The repertoire holds around 51,000 clones, with roughly 93% as singletons. The receptor was derived from a female donor with multiple sclerosis, enrolled in a pregnancy study. V gene TRBV4-2 combines with J gene TRBJ2-7, with a weak D call TRBD2 (6 bases). Sequencing used peripheral blood, obtained in the second trimester of pregnancy. The CDR3 DNA is TGTGCCAGCAGCCAAGCCCCGAACAGTGAGCTGACTAGACTCTACGAGCAGTACTTC. This sequence encodes CASSQAPNSELTRLYEQYF.